This T cell receptor (beta chain) was found in a study of blood T cell repertoires in COVID-19. Study as a whole: Acute and convalescent COVID-19 specimens originated in the United States, Italy and Spain.

Clones were sequenced by immunoSEQ multiplex PCR, and TCRdb holds only the in-frame ones, with some missing. Found here are 160,000 or so clones, around 85% of them singletons; the top ten hold roughly 4%. The CDR3 extends over 15 amino acids. The germline gives CDR1 MNHEY, CDR2 SVGAGI. The V gene lost 6 bases and the J gene lost 0 bases, with 12 bases spanning the gap. Sequencing used peripheral blood. The rearrangement joins TRBV6-5 to TRBJ1-3, with D perhaps TRBD1 (5 bases). This sequence was found in a woman in her 70s with acute or convalescent COVID-19. The CDR3 sequence is CASSNRLNSGNTIYF. The CDR3 DNA follows: TGTGCCAGCAGCAACAGGCTTAACTCTGGAAACACCATATATTTT.